This TCR beta chain is from a study of T-cell reconstitution after alpha-beta-depleted transplantation in children. From germline, CDR1 is MNHEY and CDR2 SVGEGT. The CDR3 covers 16 residues. J lost 4 bases, V lost 7 bases, and 10 bases had no gene match. TCRbeta library construction was performed incorporating unique molecular identifiers. From the PCR reads, TCRdb called clonotypes with MiXCR, one entry per CDR3 protein. The repertoire holds 350,000 to 450,000 distinct CDR3 sequences, with just over 20% as singletons. This material consisted of PBMCs from the stem cell graft donor, taken from the stem cell graft. This chain links TRBV6-2 or TRBV6-3 with TRBJ2-2; 9 bases are shared with TRBD1. The TCR sequence derives from a human donor who donated a stem cell graft to a child with acute myeloid leukemia. The CDR3 nucleotides are TGTGCCAGCAACTCAAACAGGGGGCGCATCACCGGGGAGCTGTTTTTT. Its protein is CASNSNRGRITGELFF.